One sample yielded the 2 T cell receptor beta chains listed below, sequenced in a study of cytomegalovirus exposure and HLA in healthy donors. Clones were sequenced by immunoSEQ multiplex PCR, and TCRdb holds only the in-frame ones, with some missing. The table has roughly 120,000 clones, about 87% seen once. Sequencing was carried out using PBMCs. The receptors were gathered from a young man in good health and CMV-seronegative.

This chain links TRBV4-1 with TRBJ2-1; TRBD2 might be the D (6 bases). The germline V gene encodes CDR1 MGHRA and CDR2 YSYEKL. This CDR3 has 13 residues. The ends were cut back, 3 bases at V and 9 bases at J, with 12 bases in the middle. Here the CDR3 DNA reads TGCGCCAGCAGCCAGGGAGGAGGTGCTGAGCAGTTCTTC. Translated, it gives CASSQGGGAEQFF.

The chain joins TRBV6-6 to TRBJ2-1; no clear D. The CDR3 length is 15 residues. V gave up 0 bases and J gave up 8 bases, with 14 bases separating them. Per germline, CDR1 MNHNY and CDR2 SVGAGI (reference sequence). This CDR3 reads CASSYSFSRNDEQFF. The CDR3 coding sequence is TGTGCCAGCAGTTACTCATTCTCCAGAAACGATGAGCAGTTCTTC.